This T cell receptor (beta chain) was identified in a study of STAT5B mutations in CD4+ large granular lymphocyte leukemia. Method: immunoSEQ multiplex PCR; TCRdb's copy keeps in-frame clones and lacks some. Among fewer than 35,000 clones listed, 69% were seen once. Source material: CD4+ T cells from blood buffy coats. The source of this sequence is a human donor in good health.

The CDR3 reads CASSQGGLAETDTQYF. The CDR3 region has the DNA TGCGCCAGCAGCCAAGGGGGGCTAGCGGAAACAGATACGCAGTATTTT. The gene calls are TRBV4-3 and TRBJ2-3, with D maybe TRBD2 (7 bases). Between the trimmed V and J ends, which lost 1 base and 3 bases, there was a span of 14 bases. Germline V gives CDR1 LGHNA, CDR2 YSLEER. The CDR3 is 16 amino acids.